The 24 T cell receptor beta chains presented below share a single source sample, sequenced in a study of immune reconstitution after stem cell transplant in scleroderma. TCRdb re-derived calls from the RT-PCR reads in MiXCR, one entry per CDR3 protein. The sample lists about 1,600 distinct CDR3 sequences; roughly 8.1% were seen once. Sample collection occurred before or after autologous hematopoietic stem cell transplantation (not recorded which). The receptor set was obtained from a male donor with systemic sclerosis.

Sample share makes this clonotype medium-sized (0.01 to 0.1%). This CDR3 reads CASSTGQGADNEQFF. The DNA of the CDR3 is TGCGCCAGCAGCACTGGACAGGGGGCAGACAATGAGCAGTTCTTC. The chain couples TRBV5-1 to TRBJ2-1; TRBD1 matches 11 bases. Germline V gene sequence: CDR1 SGHRS, CDR2 YFSETQ. The CDR3 runs to 15 residues. The V and J ends lost 4 bases and 5 bases, in that order; junction bases with no gene match: 5. The full variable domain, its missing parts supplied by reference TRBV5-1 and TRBJ2-1, is KAGVTQTPRYLIKTRGQQVTLSCSPISGHRSVSWYQQTPGQGLQFLFEYFSETQRNKGNFPGRFSGRQFSNSRSEMNVSTLELGDSALYLCASSTGQGADNEQFFGPGTRLTVL.

This clonotype is categorized as large. The chain recombines TRBV6-5 with TRBJ1-1; TRBD1 might be the D (5 bases). Trimming took off 0 bases at V and 6 bases at J, with 14 bases between the two ends. CDR1 is MNHEY, CDR2 SVGAGI, per germline. This CDR3 contains 15 residues. The chain's CDR3 is CASSYSPQGGAEAFF. The CDR3 DNA is TGTGCCAGCAGTTACTCCCCGCAGGGAGGGGCTGAAGCTTTCTTT.

This clonotype is deemed medium-sized. The chain has TRBV2 and TRBJ2-2; no firm D call. The V and J ends lost 6 bases and 0 bases respectively, with 2 bases between them. The CDR3 sequence is 12 residues long. Germline CDR1 and CDR2: SNHLY and FYNNEI. Here the CDR3 DNA reads TGTGCCAGCAGAACGAACACCGGGGAGCTGTTTTTT. This encodes CASRTNTGELFF.

This clonotype is medium-sized. This chain joins TRBV20-1 and TRBJ2-1, with 7 nucleotides matching TRBD2. J gave up 4 bases and V 1 base, and 1 base lay outside the gene matches. CDR1 is DFQATT and CDR2 is SNEGSKA in the germline V gene (reference sequence). CDR3 length: 13 residues. Here the CDR3 reads CSARAGGYNEQFF. CDR3 bases: TGCAGTGCTAGAGCCGGGGGGTACAATGAGCAGTTCTTC.

This clonotype is medium-sized. The chain joins TRBV5-1 to TRBJ2-2; maybe TRBD2 (6 bases). This CDR3 is built from 16 residues. V was pared by 0 bases and J by 5 bases, with 14 bases between. The germline V gene encodes CDR1 SGHRS and CDR2 YFSETQ. The CDR3 sequence: CASSLDGGTVTGELFF. The CDR3 DNA reads TGCGCCAGCAGCTTGGATGGGGGGACTGTAACCGGGGAGCTGTTTTTT.

This clonotype was seen at least ten times. The chain carries TRBV18 and TRBJ1-1, with TRBD1 identical over 7 bases. CDR3 length: 16 residues. V lost 6 bases and J lost 1; bases outside the gene matches: 11. Germline V gene sequence: CDR1 KGHSH, CDR2 LQKENI. In DNA form, the CDR3 reads TGTGCCAGCTCGGCTACAGGGGTTGGATCGAACACTGAAGCTTTCTTT. Translating gives CASSATGVGSNTEAFF.

This clonotype is termed medium-sized. This may arise from a read error, as a much more abundant clone is one base away. This chain joins TRBV2 and TRBJ1-2, with D possibly TRBD1 on 5 matching bases. V was shortened by 11 bases and J by 4 bases, with 17 bases between the two germline ends. The germline gives CDR1 SNHLY, CDR2 FYNNEI. The CDR3 loop spans 13 amino acids. CDR3 protein: CAALQGRPYGYTF. Written as DNA, the CDR3 is TGTGCCGCCCTCCAGGGTAGACCCTATGGCTACACCTTC.

This clonotype was observed a handful of times. The chain combines TRBV2 with TRBJ2-3; no clear D gene. V shed 8 bases and J shed 5 bases, with 17 bases lying between them. The CDR3 runs to 14 residues. In germline, CDR1 is SNHLY, CDR2 FYNNEI. The CDR3 loop is CASVESSNVDTQYF. The CDR3 nucleotides read TGTGCCAGCGTTGAGTCATCCAATGTAGATACGCAGTATTTT.

This clonotype is deemed medium-sized. J is TRBJ2-3 and V is TRBV9; 9 bases line up with TRBD2. This CDR3 is built from 16 residues. CDR1 is SGDLS, CDR2 YYNGEE, per germline. Unmatched junction bases numbered 2, after V lost 0 bases and J lost 0 bases. The CDR3 sequence is CASSVASGGSTDTQYF. The CDR3 DNA reads TGTGCCAGCAGCGTAGCCAGCGGGGGGAGCACAGATACGCAGTATTTT. The entire variable domain, with the rest obtained from reference TRBV9 and TRBJ2-3, is as follows: DSGVTQTPKHLITATGQRVTLRCSPRSGDLSVYWYQQSLDQGLQFLIQYYNGEERAKGNILERFSAQQFPDLHSELNLSSLELGDSALYFCASSVASGGSTDTQYFGPGTRLTVL.

This clonotype is medium-sized (0.01 to 0.1%) within its sample. The chain joins TRBV20-1 to TRBJ1-1; 7 bases are a match to TRBD1. Germline CDR1 is DFQATT and CDR2 is SNEGSKA (reference sequence). The CDR3 is 12 residues long. V shed 3 bases and J 5 bases; nucleotides not matched to a gene: 3. CDR3 sequence reads: CSARTGSTEAFF. CDR3 coding DNA: TGCAGTGCTAGGACAGGGTCAACTGAAGCTTTCTTT.

Judged by abundance, this clonotype is medium-sized. V and J are TRBV3-1 and TRBJ2-5; D perhaps matches TRBD2 (6 bases). CDR3 length equals 17 residues. The V end lost 4 bases, the J end lost 0 bases, and 18 bases lay between the germline ends. Germline CDR1 reads LGHDT; CDR2 reads YNNKEL (reference sequence). For the CDR3, the DNA is TGTGCCAGCAGCCCCCCGGTCGACCGGGACTACCAAGAGACCCAGTACTTC. Translated: CASSPPVDRDYQETQYF.

By share of the sample, this clonotype is medium-sized. The genes are TRBV20-1 and TRBJ1-5; 7 nucleotides match TRBD1. The CDR3 consists of 16 residues. The germline CDR1 and CDR2 sequences are DFQATT and SNEGSKA (reference sequence). Germline trimming cut 6 bases from V and 0 bases from J; bases unmatched to any gene: 11. CDR3 region: CSAPTGFDYSNQPQHF. The DNA of the CDR3 is TGCAGTGCCCCGACAGGGTTCGATTATAGCAATCAGCCCCAGCATTTT.

In this sample, this clonotype is medium-sized. The J gene is TRBJ2-6, the V gene TRBV6-5; D remains ambiguous. Trimming left V 2 bases short and J 2 bases short, with 7 bases between. The CDR3 loop spans 15 amino acids. Germline V gives CDR1 MNHEY, CDR2 SVGAGI. DNA of the CDR3: TGTGCCAGCAGTTACGGCGAGACTGGGGCCAACGTCCTGACTTTC. As protein: CASSYGETGANVLTF.

As regards this clonotype: A read error may be the cause here, since a much bigger clone is one base away. The chain is built from TRBV2 and TRBJ2-7; D possibly uses TRBD1 or TRBD2 (5 bases each). From germline, CDR1 is SNHLY and CDR2 FYNNEI. V gave up 6 bases and J gave up 5 bases, with 17 bases separating them. The CDR3 consists of 14 residues. The CDR3 region has the DNA TGTGCCAGCAGGCACCGGGGCAGGGTAAACGAGCAGTACTTC. It is translated as CASRHRGRVNEQYF.

This clonotype ranks as medium-sized. The V and J genes are TRBV10-1 and TRBJ1-1; D not resolved. Germline V CDR1 and CDR2: WNHNN, SYGVQD (reference sequence). The CDR3 consists of 14 residues. Deletions cut 6 bases from V and 4 bases from J, with 15 bases between. The CDR3, as DNA: TGCGCCAGCAGCCTCGGCGGCGGAAGCACTGAAGCTTTCTTT. Translated, it gives CASSLGGGSTEAFF.

This clonotype counts as large. The J gene is TRBJ2-3, the V gene TRBV15; D unresolved. The CDR3 extends over 15 amino acids. Trimming left V 5 bases short and J 0 bases short, with 12 bases between. Germline CDR1 reads LNHNV; CDR2 reads YYDKDF (reference sequence). The CDR3 region is CATSVLSGSTDTQYF. The DNA of the CDR3 is TGTGCCACCAGCGTATTGTCCGGTAGCACAGATACGCAGTATTTT.

Within the sample, this clonotype is medium-sized. This chain uses TRBV7-9 with TRBJ2-1; 9 nucleotides match TRBD2. The CDR3 contains 17 residues. V shed 0 bases, J shed 3 bases, and the junction held 6 bases outside the gene matches. Per the germline V gene, CDR1 is SEHNR and CDR2 is FQNEAQ (reference sequence). DNA for the CDR3: TGTGCCAGCAGCTTAGCGTTCGCTAGCGGGGACTACAATGAGCAGTTCTTC. Protein sequence: CASSLAFASGDYNEQFF.

This clonotype ranks as large (0.1 to 1%). CDR3 nucleotide sequence: TGTGCCACCCAACAGGGTTACACCGGGGAGCTGTTTTTT. Protein sequence: CATQQGYTGELFF. The chain joins TRBV10-3 to TRBJ2-2, with D perhaps matching TRBD1 (6 bases). The CDR3 is 13 residues long. V lost 10 bases, J lost 3 bases, and 12 bases lay in between. From germline, CDR1 is ENHRY and CDR2 SYGVKD.

By share, this clonotype ranks as medium-sized. The chain employs TRBV6-5 and TRBJ2-2; 7 bases match TRBD1. The V segment lost 4 bases and the J segment 3 bases; nucleotides outside the gene matches: 8. Germline V lookup: CDR1 MNHEY, CDR2 SVGAGI. The CDR3 is 16 residues long. The CDR3 nucleotides are TGTGCCAGCAGTTCAGACTTCACAGGGGACACCGGGGAGCTGTTTTTT. Translated, it gives CASSSDFTGDTGELFF.

This clonotype qualifies as medium-sized. This chain connects TRBV7-8 to TRBJ2-7; possibly TRBD1 or TRBD2 for D (5 bases each). The CDR3 consists of 14 residues. V dropped 4 bases and J dropped 7 bases, with 17 bases sitting between them. CDR1 is SGHVS and CDR2 is FQNEAQ in the germline V gene. CDR3 DNA: TGTGCCAGCAGCTACCGGGACGCGGGTGGGGAGCAGTACTTC. Encoded protein: CASSYRDAGGEQYF.

This clonotype qualifies as large. The chain couples TRBV2 to TRBJ2-7; D may match TRBD1 or TRBD2 (6 bases each). There are 12 residues in the CDR3. Per the germline V gene, CDR1 is SNHLY and CDR2 is FYNNEI. Trimming cost V 9 bases and J 5 bases, with 14 bases left between them. The CDR3, as DNA: TGTGCCAGTTATGGGGGGCTCCACGAGCAGTACTTC. Translation: CASYGGLHEQYF.

This clonotype rates as medium-sized (0.01 to 0.1%). The DNA for the CDR3 is TGTGCCAGCAGCATACTAGCGGGGGGGAAAGCGGATACGCAGTATTTT. Its translation: CASSILAGGKADTQYF. The rearrangement uses TRBV5-5 and TRBJ2-3; 13 bases are shared with TRBD2. CDR3 length: 16 residues. Trimming at V came to 4 bases and at J to 6 bases, leaving 8 bases not matched to a gene. Germline lookup yields CDR1 SGHKS and CDR2 YYEKEE (reference sequence).

By share, this clonotype counts as large (0.1 to 1%). This rearrangement joins TRBV6-2 or TRBV6-3 to TRBJ2-7; possibly TRBD2 for D (6 bases). Germline CDR1 is MNHEY and CDR2 is SVGEGT. The CDR3 contains 18 residues. V shed 0 bases and J shed 6 bases, with 24 bases lying between them. The CDR3 region is CASSYSDSANGGMGEQYF. The CDR3 DNA reads as TGTGCCAGCAGTTACTCTGACAGTGCCAACGGGGGTATGGGCGAGCAGTACTTC.

This clonotype is labeled medium-sized (0.01 to 0.1%). This chain joins TRBV5-1 and TRBJ2-1; D is perhaps TRBD1 (5 bases). The CDR3 is 15 amino acids. The V gene's germline CDR1 is SGHRS and CDR2 YFSETQ. Trimming pared 0 bases from V and 2 bases from J, leaving 9 bases between. In nucleotides, the CDR3 is TGCGCCAGCAGCTTGGGGGCAGGGACCTACAATGAGCAGTTCTTC. It encodes CASSLGAGTYNEQFF.